This T cell receptor beta chain was recovered during a study of PD-1 blockade in classical Hodgkin lymphoma (dated by TCRdb to 2020 to 2022). With regard to the full study: Nivolumab dosing was 3 mg/kg intravenously every 2 weeks, continuing until either disease progression or unacceptable toxicity. The study used TCR beta sequencing and CyTOF to define a peripheral blood immune signature of response to PD-1 blockade in classical Hodgkin lymphoma. Points the paper makes about the study in general: The study was limited to a single clinical trial cohort, and causes of repertoire differences, possibly disease activity or prior therapy, remained undefined. By C4D1, a significant rise was seen in CD4+ TCR diversity but not in CD8+ TCR diversity (p=0.0027 vs p=0.16), and the rise was most apparent among complete responders (p=0.02). Baseline TCR diversity was reported to be lower in newly diagnosed patients than in healthy donors, and even lower in relapsed/refractory patients. Trial patients achieving complete response had baseline diversity similar to newly diagnosed patients, whereas partial responders and progressors had significantly lower diversity. Lower diversity was seen in patients whose nivolumab began less than 1 year after ASCT, and these patients were left out of later analyses so that immune reconstitution would not confound the results.

Genomic DNA was isolated using the Qiagen DNeasy kit from unsorted PBMCs as well as from negatively selected CD4+ and CD8+ fractions. TCR beta CDR3 regions were amplified by immunoSEQ multiplex PCR using primers annealing to V and J segments. Amplification bias was minimized using a synthetic immune receptor repertoire, and residual bias was removed computationally after sequencing. The published analysis was carried out like this. Custom Python scripts were used to quantify repertoire diversity as the Shannon entropy index. Unsorted, CD4+ and CD8+ repertoires were analyzed separately, except in combined analyses where CD4+ and CD8+ sequences were merged in silico. Clonal expansion was defined as a frequency increase of at least 2-fold after treatment compared with C1D1, and clones undetected at baseline were assigned a pseudocount of 0.5. Clones with 0 or 1 copy at C1D1 were classified as singleton clones, and clones with 2 or more copies were classified as non-singleton clones. Clones expanded in unsorted samples were labelled as CD4+, CD8+ or unknown by matching protein sequences in sorted samples from the same patient. Wilcoxon tests on paired samples were used to test diversity changes from C1D1 to C4D1. TCRdb took over this immuneACCESS table, retaining in-frame rearrangements with V and J assigned. Such tables are incomplete; in checked studies, under half of the missing clones stem from an unresolved V gene, and the remainder is unexplained. V and J calls and clone size follow that table, whereas D and trimming were derived from the DNA. Recorded for this sample are more than 90,000 clones; roughly 81% of them occurred a single time. 15% to 20% of the sample is in the top ten clones.

In its sample, this clone comes out as large (0.1 to 1%). Its antigen is unknown. No quality values exist for individual bases; no much larger clone is one base distant. This specimen's time point label, per the study, means: cycle 2 day 1 (C2D1) of nivolumab. Every trial patient had relapsed after autologous stem cell transplantation, and cohorts A, B and C differed in prior brentuximab vedotin exposure. The trial cohort comprised 56 patients with relapsed/refractory classical Hodgkin lymphoma whose best overall responses were complete response, partial response or progressive disease. Single-agent nivolumab was administered to trial patients in the multi-cohort phase II CheckMate 205 trial. An independent review committee assessed best overall response using the 2007 International Working Group response criteria. Trial PBMCs were collected immediately before nivolumab initiation (C1D1) and during therapy at cycle 2 day 1 and cycle 4 day 1. Peripheral blood was collected in 8 mL Vacutainer Cell Preparation Tubes, from which PBMCs were isolated by centrifugation and then cryopreserved.

Via the germline V gene, CDR1 is SGDLS and CDR2 YYNGEE. The germline ends are 8 bases apart after V is trimmed by 2 bases and J by 0 bases. The CDR3 spans 15 residues, from the cysteine through the phenylalanine. Left in the record is the CDR3 DNA by itself, 45 bases read in frame from the first base. The sequence joins TRBV9 to TRBJ2-2, with no reliable assignment of the D segment. The source material was peripheral blood mononuclear cells (PBMCs), sampled before the second cycle of nivolumab. The receptor was derived from a human donor with classical Hodgkin lymphoma. The sequenced DNA: TGTGCCAGCAGCGTCCAAGAGGCGAACACCGGGGAGCTGTTTTTT. This sequence encodes CASSVQEANTGELFF. The entire variable domain, with the stretches around the CDR3 drawn from the reference TRBV9 and TRBJ2-2 proteins, is DSGVTQTPKHLITATGQRVTLRCSPRSGDLSVYWYQQSLDQGLQFLIQYYNGEERAKGNILERFSAQQFPDLHSELNLSSLELGDSALYFCASSVQEANTGELFFGEGSRLTVL.